Below are 2 T cell receptor beta chains sequenced from a single sample in a study of technical replicates of blood from a few donors. Repertoires were generated with immunoSEQ multiplex PCR, while TCRdb's copy carries only in-frame clones and drops some. The sample records more than 90,000 clones, over 90% being singletons. The sequencing sample was made of T cells isolated from PBMCs. Receptors were obtained from a human donor in good health.

The V gene is TRBV7-6, the J gene TRBJ2-3, with D hard to call. Germline V CDR1 and CDR2: SGHVS, FNYEAQ. The length of the CDR3 is 15 residues. V dropped 5 bases and J dropped 6 bases, with 18 bases sitting between them. DNA for the CDR3: TGTGCCAGCAGCCCTGGCGGCGGCGGAGCTGATACGCAGTATTTT. It codes for CASSPGGGGADTQYF.

The CDR3 spells CAWTPRGNTEAFF. The CDR3 DNA reads as TGTGCCTGGACCCCCCGGGGAAACACTGAAGCTTTCTTT. The chain recombines TRBV30 with TRBJ1-1; D unclear. This CDR3 is 13 amino acids long. The ends were cut back, 4 bases at V and 2 bases at J, with 11 bases in the middle. Per the germline V gene, CDR1 is GTSNPN and CDR2 is SVGIG (reference sequence).